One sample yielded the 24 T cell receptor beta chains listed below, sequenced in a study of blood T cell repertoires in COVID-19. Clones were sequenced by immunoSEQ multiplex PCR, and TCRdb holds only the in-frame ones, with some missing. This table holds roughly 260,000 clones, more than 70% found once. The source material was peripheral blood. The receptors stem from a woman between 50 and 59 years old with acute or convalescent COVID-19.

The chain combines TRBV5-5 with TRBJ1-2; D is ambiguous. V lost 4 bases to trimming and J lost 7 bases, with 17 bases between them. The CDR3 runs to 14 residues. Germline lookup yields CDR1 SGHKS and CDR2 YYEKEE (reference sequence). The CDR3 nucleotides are TGTGCCAGCAGCCCGGCTGTATTGGGAGGTGGCTACACCTTC. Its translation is CASSPAVLGGGYTF.

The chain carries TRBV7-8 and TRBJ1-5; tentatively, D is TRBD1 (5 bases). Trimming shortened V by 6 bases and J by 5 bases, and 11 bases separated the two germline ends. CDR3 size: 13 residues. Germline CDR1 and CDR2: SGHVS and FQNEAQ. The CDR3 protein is CASSATRDQPQHF. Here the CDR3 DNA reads TGTGCCAGCAGTGCGACCAGGGATCAGCCCCAGCATTTT. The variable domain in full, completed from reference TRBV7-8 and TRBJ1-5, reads GAGVSQSPRYKVAKRGQDVALRCDPISGHVSLFWYQQALGQGPEFLTYFQNEAQLDKSGLPSDRFFAERPEGSVSTLKIQRTQQEDSAVYLCASSATRDQPQHFGDGTRLSIL.

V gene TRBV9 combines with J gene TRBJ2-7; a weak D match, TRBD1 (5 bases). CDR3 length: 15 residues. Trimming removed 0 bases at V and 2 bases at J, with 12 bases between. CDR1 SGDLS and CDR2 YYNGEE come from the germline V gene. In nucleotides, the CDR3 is TGTGCCAGCAGCGTAGTTCCAGGGCCAACCTACGAGCAGTACTTC. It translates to CASSVVPGPTYEQYF.

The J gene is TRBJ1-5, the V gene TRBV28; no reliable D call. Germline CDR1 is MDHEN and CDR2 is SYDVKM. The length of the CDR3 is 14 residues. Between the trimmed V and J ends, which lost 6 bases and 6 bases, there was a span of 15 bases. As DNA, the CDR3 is TGTGCCAGCAGCCTGACCCACGGCGGTCAGCCCCAGCATTTT. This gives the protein CASSLTHGGQPQHF.

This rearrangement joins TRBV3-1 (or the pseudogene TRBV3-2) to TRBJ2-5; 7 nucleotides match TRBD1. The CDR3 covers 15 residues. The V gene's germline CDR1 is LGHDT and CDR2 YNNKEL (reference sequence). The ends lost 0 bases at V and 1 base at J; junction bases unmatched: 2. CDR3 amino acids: CASSQDPGGQETQYF. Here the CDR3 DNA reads TGTGCCAGCAGCCAAGATCCAGGGGGCCAAGAGACCCAGTACTTC.

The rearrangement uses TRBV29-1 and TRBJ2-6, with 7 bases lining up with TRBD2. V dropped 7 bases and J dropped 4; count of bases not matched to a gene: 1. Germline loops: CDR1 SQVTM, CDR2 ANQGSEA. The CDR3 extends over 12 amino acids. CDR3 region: CSGGLGANVLTF. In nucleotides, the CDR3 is TGCAGCGGGGGACTAGGGGCCAACGTCCTGACTTTC.

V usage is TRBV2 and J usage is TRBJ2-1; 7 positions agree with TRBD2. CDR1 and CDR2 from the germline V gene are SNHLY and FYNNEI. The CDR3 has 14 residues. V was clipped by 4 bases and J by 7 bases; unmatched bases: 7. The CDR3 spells CASSGDGRRNEQFF. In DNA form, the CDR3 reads TGTGCCAGCAGTGGAGACGGGAGGAGGAATGAGCAGTTCTTC. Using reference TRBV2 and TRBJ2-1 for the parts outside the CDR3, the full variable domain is EPEVTQTPSHQVTQMGQEVILRCVPISNHLYFYWYRQILGQKVEFLVSFYNNEISEKSEIFDDQFSVERPDGSNFTLKIRSTKLEDSAMYFCASSGDGRRNEQFFGPGTRLTVL.

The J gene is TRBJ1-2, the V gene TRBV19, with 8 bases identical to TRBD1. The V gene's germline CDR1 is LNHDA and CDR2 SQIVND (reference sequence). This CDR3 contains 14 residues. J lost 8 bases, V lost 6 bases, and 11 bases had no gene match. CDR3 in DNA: TGTGCCAGTAGGACTCGGACAGGGCGTTACGGCTACACCTTC. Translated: CASRTRTGRYGYTF.

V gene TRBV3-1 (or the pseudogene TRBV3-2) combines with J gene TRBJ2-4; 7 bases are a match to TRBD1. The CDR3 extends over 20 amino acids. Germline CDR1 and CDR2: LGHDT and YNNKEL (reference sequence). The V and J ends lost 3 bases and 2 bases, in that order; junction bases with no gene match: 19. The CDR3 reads CASSHLMGQLVIKTKNIQYF. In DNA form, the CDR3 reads TGTGCCAGCAGCCACCTGATGGGACAGCTGGTAATAAAGACCAAAAACATTCAGTACTTC.

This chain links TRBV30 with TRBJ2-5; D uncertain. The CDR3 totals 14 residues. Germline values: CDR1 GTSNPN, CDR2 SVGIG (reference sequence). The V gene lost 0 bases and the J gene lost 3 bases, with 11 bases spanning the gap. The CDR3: CAWSVGLREETQYF. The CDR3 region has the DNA TGTGCCTGGAGTGTAGGCCTCCGGGAAGAGACCCAGTACTTC.

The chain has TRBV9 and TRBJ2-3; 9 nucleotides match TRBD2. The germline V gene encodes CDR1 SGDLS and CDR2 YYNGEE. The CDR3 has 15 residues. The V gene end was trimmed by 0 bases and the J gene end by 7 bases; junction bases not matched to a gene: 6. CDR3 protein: CASSVAAGGPNTQYF. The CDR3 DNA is TGTGCCAGCAGCGTAGCTGCGGGAGGGCCGAATACGCAGTATTTT.

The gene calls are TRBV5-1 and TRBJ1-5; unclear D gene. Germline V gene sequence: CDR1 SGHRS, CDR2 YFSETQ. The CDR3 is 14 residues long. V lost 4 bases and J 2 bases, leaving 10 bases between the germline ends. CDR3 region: CASSPSGGNQPQHF. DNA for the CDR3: TGCGCCAGCAGCCCTTCAGGTGGCAATCAGCCCCAGCATTTT.

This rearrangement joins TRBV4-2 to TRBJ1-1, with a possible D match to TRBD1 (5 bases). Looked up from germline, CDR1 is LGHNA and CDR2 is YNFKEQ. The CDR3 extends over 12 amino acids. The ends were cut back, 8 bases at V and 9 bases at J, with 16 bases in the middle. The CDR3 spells CASGREGRQAFF. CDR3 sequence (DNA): TGTGCCAGCGGACGGGAGGGACGGCAAGCTTTCTTT.

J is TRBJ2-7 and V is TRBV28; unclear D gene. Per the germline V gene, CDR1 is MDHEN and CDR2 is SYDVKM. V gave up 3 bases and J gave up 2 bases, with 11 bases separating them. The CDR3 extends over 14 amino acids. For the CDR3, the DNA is TGTGCCAGCAGTTTTGGGCTCCCGCCCTACGAGCAGTACTTC. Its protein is CASSFGLPPYEQYF. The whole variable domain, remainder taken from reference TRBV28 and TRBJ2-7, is DVKVTQSSRYLVKRTGEKVFLECVQDMDHENMFWYRQDPGLGLRLIYFSYDVKMKEKGDIPEGYSVSREKKERFSLILESASTNQTSMYLCASSFGLPPYEQYFGPGTRLTVT.

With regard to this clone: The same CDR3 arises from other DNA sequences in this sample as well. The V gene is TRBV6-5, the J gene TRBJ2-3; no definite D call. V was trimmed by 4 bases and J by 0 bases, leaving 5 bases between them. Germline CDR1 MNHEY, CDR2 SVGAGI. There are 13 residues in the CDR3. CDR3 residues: CASSLQSTDTQYF. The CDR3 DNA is TGTGCCAGCAGTTTACAGAGCACAGATACGCAGTATTTT.

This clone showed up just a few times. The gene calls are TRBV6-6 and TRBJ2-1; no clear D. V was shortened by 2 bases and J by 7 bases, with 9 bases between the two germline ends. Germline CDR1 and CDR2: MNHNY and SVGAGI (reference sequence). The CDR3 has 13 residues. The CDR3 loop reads CASSYAAPNEQFF. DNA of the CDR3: TGTGCCAGCAGTTACGCAGCGCCGAATGAGCAGTTCTTC.

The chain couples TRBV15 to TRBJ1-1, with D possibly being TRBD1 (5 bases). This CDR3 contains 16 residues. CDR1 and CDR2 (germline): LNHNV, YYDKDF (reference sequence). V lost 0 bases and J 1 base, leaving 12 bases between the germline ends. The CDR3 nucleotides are TGTGCCACCAGCAGAGATATTGGACAAGCGAACACTGAAGCTTTCTTT. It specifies CATSRDIGQANTEAFF. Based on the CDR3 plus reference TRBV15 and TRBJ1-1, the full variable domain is DAMVIQNPRYQVTQFGKPVTLSCSQTLNHNVMYWYQQKSSQAPKLLFHYYDKDFNNEADTPDNFQSRRPNTSFCFLDIRSPGLGDTAMYLCATSRDIGQANTEAFFGQGTRLTVV.

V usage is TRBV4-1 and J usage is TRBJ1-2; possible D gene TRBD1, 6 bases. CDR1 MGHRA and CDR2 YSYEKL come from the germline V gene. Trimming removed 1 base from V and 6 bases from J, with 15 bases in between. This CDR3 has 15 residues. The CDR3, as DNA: TGCGCCAGCAGCCAAGGTCCCCAGGGGCGGAATGGCTACACCTTC. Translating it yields CASSQGPQGRNGYTF.

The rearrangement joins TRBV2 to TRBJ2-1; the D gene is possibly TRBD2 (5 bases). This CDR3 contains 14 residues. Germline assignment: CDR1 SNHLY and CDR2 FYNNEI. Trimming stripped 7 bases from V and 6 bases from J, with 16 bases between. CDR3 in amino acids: CASKLYLAGNEQFF. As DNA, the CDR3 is TGTGCCAGCAAGTTATATCTAGCTGGCAATGAGCAGTTCTTC.

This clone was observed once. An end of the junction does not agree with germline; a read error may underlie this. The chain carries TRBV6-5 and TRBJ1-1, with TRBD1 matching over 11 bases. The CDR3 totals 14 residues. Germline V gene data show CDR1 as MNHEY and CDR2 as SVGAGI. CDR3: CASSRTGGGTETFF. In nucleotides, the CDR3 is TGTGCCAGCAGCAGGACAGGGGGCGGCACTGAAACTTTCTTT.

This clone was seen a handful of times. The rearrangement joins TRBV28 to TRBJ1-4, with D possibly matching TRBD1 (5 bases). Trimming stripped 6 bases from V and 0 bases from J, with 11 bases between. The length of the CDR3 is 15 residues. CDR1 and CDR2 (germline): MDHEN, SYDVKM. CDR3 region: CASRLQGATNEKLFF. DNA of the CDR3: TGTGCCAGCAGGCTGCAGGGTGCAACTAATGAAAAACTGTTTTTT.

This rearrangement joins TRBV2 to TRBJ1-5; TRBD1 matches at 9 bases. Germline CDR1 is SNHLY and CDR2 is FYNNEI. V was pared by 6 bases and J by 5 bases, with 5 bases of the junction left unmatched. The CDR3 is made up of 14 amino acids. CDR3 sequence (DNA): TGTGCCAGCAGCCCCGGACAGGGGTATCAGCCCCAGCATTTT. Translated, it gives CASSPGQGYQPQHF.

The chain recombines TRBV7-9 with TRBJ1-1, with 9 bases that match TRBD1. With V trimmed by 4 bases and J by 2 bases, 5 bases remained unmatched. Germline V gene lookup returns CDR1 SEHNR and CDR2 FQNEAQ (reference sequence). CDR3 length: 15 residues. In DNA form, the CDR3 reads TGTGCCAGCAGCTCAGGGGGACAGGGCAACACTGAAGCTTTCTTT. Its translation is CASSSGGQGNTEAFF.

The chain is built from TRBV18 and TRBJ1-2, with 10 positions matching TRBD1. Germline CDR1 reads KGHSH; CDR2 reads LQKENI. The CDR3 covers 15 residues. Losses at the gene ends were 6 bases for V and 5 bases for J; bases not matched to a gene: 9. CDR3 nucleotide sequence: TGTGCCAGCTCGCAGGGACAGGGGCGCTCTTATGGCTACACCTTC. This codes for CASSQGQGRSYGYTF.